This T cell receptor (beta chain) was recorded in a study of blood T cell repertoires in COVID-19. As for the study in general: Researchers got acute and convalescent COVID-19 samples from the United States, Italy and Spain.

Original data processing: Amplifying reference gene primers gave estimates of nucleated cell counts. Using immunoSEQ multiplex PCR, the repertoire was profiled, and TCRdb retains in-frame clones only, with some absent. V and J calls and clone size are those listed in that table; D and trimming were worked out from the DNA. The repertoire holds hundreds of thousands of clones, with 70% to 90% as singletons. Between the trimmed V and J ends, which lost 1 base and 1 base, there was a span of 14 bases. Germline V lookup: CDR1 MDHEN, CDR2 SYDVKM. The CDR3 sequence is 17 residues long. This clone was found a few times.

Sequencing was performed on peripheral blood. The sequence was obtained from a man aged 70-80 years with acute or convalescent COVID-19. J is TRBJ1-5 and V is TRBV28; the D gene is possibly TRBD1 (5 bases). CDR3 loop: CASSLLRGLGSNQPQHF. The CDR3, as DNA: TGTGCCAGCAGTTTATTAAGGGGCCTTGGAAGCAATCAGCCCCAGCATTTT. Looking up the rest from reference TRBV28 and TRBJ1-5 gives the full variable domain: DVKVTQSSRYLVKRTGEKVFLECVQDMDHENMFWYRQDPGLGLRLIYFSYDVKMKEKGDIPEGYSVSREKKERFSLILESASTNQTSMYLCASSLLRGLGSNQPQHFGDGTRLSIL.